A single T cell receptor beta chain is shown here with its context. There is no known antigen for this receptor. Base qualities are not at hand, and no much larger clone is one base apart. The record originates from a study of blood T cells in healthy people across ages (dated by TCRdb to 2015 to 2017). For context, the study as a whole: In model experiments, template switching captured roughly one uniquely barcoded TCR beta cDNA molecule for every two T cells. The study measured age-related changes in TCR beta repertoire diversity using deep sequencing normalized with unique cDNA molecular identifiers. The donors were divided into four age groups: young (average approximately 15 years), middle-aged (approximately 39), aged (roughly 60) and long-lived (82). To avoid experimental bias, donors of different ages were spread randomly across the sequencing lanes. The study analyzed two additional independent replicas of 1 million unique cDNA reads from the same blood draw for two donors, one aged 18 to 30 and one aged 80 or older. Here is what the overall study found, with its caveats: Observed TCR beta diversity per million T cells fell roughly linearly with age, and a significant reduction was already apparent by age approximately 41. The percentage of naive T cells measured by flow cytometry correlated strongly with observed TCR beta diversity. The long-lived group showed more naive CD4+ T cells, fewer expanded clones and increased TCR diversity than the aged group, suggesting age selection. Estimates of total diversity based on one million sequenced T cells were regarded as lower bounds and as underestimates. Because profiling used bulk unsorted PBMCs, naive and antigen-experienced compartments could not be compared conclusively. Donor CMV infection status was unknown, potentially confounding age-related changes in expanded clonotypes.

The roughly 42 donors, aged about 6 to 95 years, were systemically healthy Caucasian individuals from Russia. Each donor gave around 9.9 milliliters of peripheral blood, collected into EDTA-treated Vacutainer tubes. Ficoll-Paque density-gradient centrifugation was used to isolate PBMCs, with at least 7 million per sample. Total RNA, at least 6 micrograms per sample, was extracted from PBMCs with Trizol reagent. For every donor, an aliquot of PBMCs went through flow cytometry to measure the percentages of naive CD45RAhigh/CD27high T cells. Library method: 5' RACE. The listed sequencing device is Illumina HiSeq 2500. The second PCR ran for roughly 7 to 11 cycles and used a J-beta primer mix along with a sample-barcoded 5' primer. A unique molecular identifier was introduced onto each TCR beta cDNA molecule by a template-switch 5' adaptor carrying 12 random nucleotides. Each sample yielded at least 2.5 million CDR3-containing paired-end reads. The Mint cDNA synthesis kit, primed by a TRBC-specific oligonucleotide, was used to synthesize first-strand cDNA from all RNA. After uracil-DNA glycosylase treatment, a first 18-cycle PCR used universal primers M1SS and BC2_uni_R on all cDNA. The study's own analysis went as follows. For normalization, 1 million high-quality reads were randomly selected from each sample, with every read carrying a distinct molecular identifier. Instead of being binned into consensus sequences, reads that shared molecular identifiers were thrown out. MiTCR, set to a Q25 quality threshold and the strictest error-elimination algorithm, was used for CDR3 identification, clonotype clustering and error correction. Lower-bound total TCR beta diversity was estimated with a nonparametric unseen species model using Euler transformation. The public sequencing data were trimmed at Q25 with fastp and processed into clonotypes with MiXCR by TCRdb, which kept only in-frame beta chains. Here each entry gathers all rows of one CDR3 protein and keeps the most common genes and DNA. TCRdb, not the authors, supplied the V and J calls. The sample includes approximately 1.5 million distinct CDR3 sequences, with about 35% observed a single time. Of the sample, approximately 10% falls within the top ten clones.

The sample comprised blood. The clonotype was recovered from a woman aged 30 to 39 in good health.

The DNA is as follows: TGCAGTGCTACCGAAGCGGGAGGGAGCACAGATACGCAGTATTTT. This translates into CSATEAGGSTDTQYF. The rearranged segments are TRBV20-1 and TRBJ2-3, and TRBD2 aligns with 10 junction nucleotides. V lost 4 bases and J lost 0 bases, and the count of bases not matched to a germline gene is 4. The CDR3 starts with the cysteine, ends with the phenylalanine, and has 15 residues. Just CDR3 DNA is preserved here, 45 bases in frame from base 1. Based on the germline V gene (reference sequence), the CDR1 and CDR2 sequences are DFQATT and SNEGSKA.